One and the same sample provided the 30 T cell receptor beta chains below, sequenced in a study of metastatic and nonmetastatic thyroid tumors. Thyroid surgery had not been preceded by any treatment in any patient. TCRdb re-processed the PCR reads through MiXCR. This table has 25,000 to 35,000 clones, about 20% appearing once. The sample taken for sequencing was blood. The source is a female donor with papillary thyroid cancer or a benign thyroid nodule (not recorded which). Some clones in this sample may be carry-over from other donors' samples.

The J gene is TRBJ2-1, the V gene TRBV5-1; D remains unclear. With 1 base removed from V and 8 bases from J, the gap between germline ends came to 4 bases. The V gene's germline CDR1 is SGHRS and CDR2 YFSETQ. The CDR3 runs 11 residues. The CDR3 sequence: CASSLSDEQFF. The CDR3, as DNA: TGCGCCAGCAGCTTGAGTGATGAGCAGTTCTTC.

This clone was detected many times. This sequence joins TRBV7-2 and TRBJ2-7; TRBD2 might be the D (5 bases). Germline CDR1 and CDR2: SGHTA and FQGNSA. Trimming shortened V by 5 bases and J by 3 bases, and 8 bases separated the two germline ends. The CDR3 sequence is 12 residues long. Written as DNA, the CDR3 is TGTGCCAGCAGCCAAGACTACTACGAGCAGTACTTC. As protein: CASSQDYYEQYF.

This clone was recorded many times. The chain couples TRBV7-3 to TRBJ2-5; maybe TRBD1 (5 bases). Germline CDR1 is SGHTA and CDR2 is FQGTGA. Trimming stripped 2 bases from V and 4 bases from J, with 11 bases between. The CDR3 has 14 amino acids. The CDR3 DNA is TGTGCCAGCAGCTTATGGGGCAGCCCAGAGACCCAGTACTTC. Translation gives CASSLWGSPETQYF.

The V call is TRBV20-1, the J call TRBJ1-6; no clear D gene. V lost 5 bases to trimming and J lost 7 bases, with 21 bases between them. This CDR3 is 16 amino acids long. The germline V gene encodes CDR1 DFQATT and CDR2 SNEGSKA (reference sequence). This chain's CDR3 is CSAPSGNRSVNSPLHF. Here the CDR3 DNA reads TGCAGTGCTCCCTCGGGCAACCGGTCAGTGAATTCACCCCTCCACTTT.

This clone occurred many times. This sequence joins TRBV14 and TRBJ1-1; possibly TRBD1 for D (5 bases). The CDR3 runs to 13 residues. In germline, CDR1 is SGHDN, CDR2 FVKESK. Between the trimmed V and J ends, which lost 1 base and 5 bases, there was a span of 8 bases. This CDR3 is CASSQGWGTEAFF. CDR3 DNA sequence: TGTGCCAGCAGCCAAGGTTGGGGGACTGAAGCTTTCTTT.

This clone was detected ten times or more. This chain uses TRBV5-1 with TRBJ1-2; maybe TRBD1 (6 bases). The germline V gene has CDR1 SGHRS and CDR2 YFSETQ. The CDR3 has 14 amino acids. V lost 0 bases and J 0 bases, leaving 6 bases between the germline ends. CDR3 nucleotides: TGCGCCAGCAGCTTGGAGGGGGCTAACTATGGCTACACCTTC. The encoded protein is CASSLEGANYGYTF. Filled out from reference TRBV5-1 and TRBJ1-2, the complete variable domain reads KAGVTQTPRYLIKTRGQQVTLSCSPISGHRSVSWYQQTPGQGLQFLFEYFSETQRNKGNFPGRFSGRQFSNSRSEMNVSTLELGDSALYLCASSLEGANYGYTFGSGTRLTVV.

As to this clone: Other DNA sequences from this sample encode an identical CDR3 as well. The CDR3 reads CASKNSAGVLRGNEKLFF. The CDR3 region has the DNA TGTGCCAGCAAAAATTCCGCAGGGGTATTGCGGGGCAATGAAAAACTGTTTTTT. The V gene is TRBV3-1, the J gene TRBJ1-4; tentative D call: TRBD1 (6 bases). The germline CDR1 and CDR2 sequences are LGHDT and YNNKEL (reference sequence). The CDR3 contains 18 residues. V lost 7 bases to trimming and J lost 5 bases, with 26 bases between them.

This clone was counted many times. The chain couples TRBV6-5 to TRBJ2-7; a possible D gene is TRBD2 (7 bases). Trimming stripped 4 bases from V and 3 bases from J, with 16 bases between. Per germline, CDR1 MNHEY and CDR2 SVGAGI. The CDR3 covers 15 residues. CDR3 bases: TGTGCCAGCAGTTCTCTCGAGGGGGACTACTACGAGCAGTACTTC. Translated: CASSSLEGDYYEQYF.

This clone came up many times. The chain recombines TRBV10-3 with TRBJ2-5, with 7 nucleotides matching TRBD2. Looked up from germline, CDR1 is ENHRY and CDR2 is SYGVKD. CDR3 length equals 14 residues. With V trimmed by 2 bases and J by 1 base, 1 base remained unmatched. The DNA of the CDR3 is TGTGCCATCAGTGAGGCTAGCGGCCAAGAGACCCAGTACTTC. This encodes CAISEASGQETQYF.

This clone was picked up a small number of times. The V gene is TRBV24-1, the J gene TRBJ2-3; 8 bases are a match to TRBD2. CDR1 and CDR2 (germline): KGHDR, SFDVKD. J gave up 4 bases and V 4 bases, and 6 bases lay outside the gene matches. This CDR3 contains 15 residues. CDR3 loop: CATSDQRGRPDTQYF. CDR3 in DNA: TGTGCCACCAGTGACCAGCGGGGGAGGCCAGATACGCAGTATTTT.

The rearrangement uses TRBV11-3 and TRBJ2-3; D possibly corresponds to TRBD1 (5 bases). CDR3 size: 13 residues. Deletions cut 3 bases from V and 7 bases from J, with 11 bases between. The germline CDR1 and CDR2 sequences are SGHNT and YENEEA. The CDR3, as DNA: TGTGCCAGCAGCTTGTCTGACAGCCATACGCAGTATTTT. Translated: CASSLSDSHTQYF.

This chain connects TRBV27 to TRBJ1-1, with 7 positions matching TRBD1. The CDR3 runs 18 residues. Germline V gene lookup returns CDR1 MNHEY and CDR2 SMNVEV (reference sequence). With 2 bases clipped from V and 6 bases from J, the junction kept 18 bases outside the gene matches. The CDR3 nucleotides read TGTGCCAGCAGTTTAGGGTCGGCCTTGACAGGGCGGAGAGCTGAAGCTTTCTTT. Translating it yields CASSLGSALTGRRAEAFF.

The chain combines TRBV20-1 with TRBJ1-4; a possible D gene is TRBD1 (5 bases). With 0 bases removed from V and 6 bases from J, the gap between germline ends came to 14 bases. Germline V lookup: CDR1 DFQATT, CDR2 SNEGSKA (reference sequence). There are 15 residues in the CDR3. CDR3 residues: CSARDQGHPYEKLFF. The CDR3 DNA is TGCAGTGCTAGAGATCAAGGACACCCCTATGAAAAACTGTTTTTT.

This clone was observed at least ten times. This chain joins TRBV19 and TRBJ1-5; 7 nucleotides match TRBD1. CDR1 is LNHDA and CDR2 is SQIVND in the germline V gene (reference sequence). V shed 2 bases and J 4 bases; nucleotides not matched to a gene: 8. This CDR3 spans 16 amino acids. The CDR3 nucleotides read TGTGCCAGTAGTATAACGAACAGGGGAAGGAATCAGCCCCAGCATTTT. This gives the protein CASSITNRGRNQPQHF.

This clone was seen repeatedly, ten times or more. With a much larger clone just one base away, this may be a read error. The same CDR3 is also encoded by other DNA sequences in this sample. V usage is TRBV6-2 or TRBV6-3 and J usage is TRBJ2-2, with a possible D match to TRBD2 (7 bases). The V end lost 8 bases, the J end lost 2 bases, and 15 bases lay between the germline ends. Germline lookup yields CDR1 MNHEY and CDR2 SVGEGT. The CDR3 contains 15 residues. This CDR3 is CASRWGGPNTGELFF. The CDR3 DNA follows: TGTGCCAGCCGATGGGGGGGCCCAAACACCGGGGAGCTGTTTTTT.

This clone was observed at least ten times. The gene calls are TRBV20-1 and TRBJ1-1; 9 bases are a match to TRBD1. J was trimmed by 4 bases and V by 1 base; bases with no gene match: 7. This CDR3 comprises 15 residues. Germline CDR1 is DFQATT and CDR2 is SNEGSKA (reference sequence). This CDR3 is CSARAPGTGFTEAFF. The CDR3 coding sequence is TGCAGTGCTAGAGCTCCCGGGACAGGGTTCACTGAAGCTTTCTTT.

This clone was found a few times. Written as DNA, the CDR3 is TGCAGTGCAGATGGGACTAGCGGGAAGAATTACGAGCAGTACTTC. As protein: CSADGTSGKNYEQYF. The V and J genes are TRBV20-1 and TRBJ2-7, with 13 positions matching TRBD2. CDR1 and CDR2 (germline): DFQATT, SNEGSKA (reference sequence). V gave up 6 bases and J gave up 4 bases; unmatched junction bases: 9. The CDR3 is made up of 15 amino acids.

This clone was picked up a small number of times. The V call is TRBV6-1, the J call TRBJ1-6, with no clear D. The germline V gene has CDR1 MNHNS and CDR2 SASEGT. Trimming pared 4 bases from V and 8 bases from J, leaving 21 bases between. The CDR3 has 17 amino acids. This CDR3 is CASSGINRIRVDSPLHF. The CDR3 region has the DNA TGTGCCAGCAGTGGGATCAATCGTATACGAGTGGATTCACCCCTCCACTTT.

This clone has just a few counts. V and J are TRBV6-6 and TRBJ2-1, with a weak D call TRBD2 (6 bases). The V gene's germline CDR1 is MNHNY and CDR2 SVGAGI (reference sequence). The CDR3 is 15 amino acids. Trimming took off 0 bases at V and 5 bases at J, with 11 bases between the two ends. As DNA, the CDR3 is TGTGCCAGCAGTTACTCAGGGCGGGGAGACAATGAGCAGTTCTTC. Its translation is CASSYSGRGDNEQFF.

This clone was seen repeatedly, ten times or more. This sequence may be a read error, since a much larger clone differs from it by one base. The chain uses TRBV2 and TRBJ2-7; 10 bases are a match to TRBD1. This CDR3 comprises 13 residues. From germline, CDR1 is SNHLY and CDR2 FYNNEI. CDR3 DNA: TGTGCCAGCAATCGGGACAGGGGCTACGTGCAGTACTTC. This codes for CASNRDRGYVQYF.

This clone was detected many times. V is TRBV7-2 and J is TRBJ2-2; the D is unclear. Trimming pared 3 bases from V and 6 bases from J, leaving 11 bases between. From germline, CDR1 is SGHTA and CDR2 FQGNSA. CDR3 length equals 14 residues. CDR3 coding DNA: TGTGCCAGCAGCTTTAGGTATCAGGCCGGGGAGCTGTTTTTT. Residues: CASSFRYQAGELFF.

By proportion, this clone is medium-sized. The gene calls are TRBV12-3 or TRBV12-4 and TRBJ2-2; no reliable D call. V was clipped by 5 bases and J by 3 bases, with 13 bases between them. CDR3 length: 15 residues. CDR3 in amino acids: CASSGQQSHTGELFF. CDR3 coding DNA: TGTGCCAGCAGTGGGCAGCAGTCCCACACCGGGGAGCTGTTTTTT.

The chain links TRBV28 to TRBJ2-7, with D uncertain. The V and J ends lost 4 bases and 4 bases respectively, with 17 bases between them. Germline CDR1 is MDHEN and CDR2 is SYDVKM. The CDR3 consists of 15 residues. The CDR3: CASSSPVGAGYEQYF. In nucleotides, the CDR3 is TGTGCCAGCAGTTCCCCAGTGGGTGCTGGGTACGAGCAGTACTTC.

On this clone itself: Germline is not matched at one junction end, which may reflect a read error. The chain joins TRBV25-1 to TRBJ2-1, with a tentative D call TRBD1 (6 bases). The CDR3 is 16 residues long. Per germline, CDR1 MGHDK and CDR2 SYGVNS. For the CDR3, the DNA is TGTGACAGCAGGGGTACACGGGCCCCTTACTACAATGAGCAGTTCTTC. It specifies CDSRGTRAPYYNEQFF.

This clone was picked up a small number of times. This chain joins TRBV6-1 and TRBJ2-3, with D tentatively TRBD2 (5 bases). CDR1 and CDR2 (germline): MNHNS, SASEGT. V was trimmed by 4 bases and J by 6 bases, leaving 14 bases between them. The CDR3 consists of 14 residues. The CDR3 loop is CASSAGAVRDTQYF. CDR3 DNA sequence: TGTGCCAGCAGTGCAGGAGCGGTCCGGGATACGCAGTATTTT.

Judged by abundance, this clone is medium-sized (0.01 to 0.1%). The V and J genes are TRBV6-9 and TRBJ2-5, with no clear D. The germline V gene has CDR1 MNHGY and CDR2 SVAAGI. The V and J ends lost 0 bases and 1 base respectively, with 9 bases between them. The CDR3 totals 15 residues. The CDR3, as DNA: TGTGCCAGCAGTTATTCGGGCGGACCCCAAGAGACCCAGTACTTC. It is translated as CASSYSGGPQETQYF.

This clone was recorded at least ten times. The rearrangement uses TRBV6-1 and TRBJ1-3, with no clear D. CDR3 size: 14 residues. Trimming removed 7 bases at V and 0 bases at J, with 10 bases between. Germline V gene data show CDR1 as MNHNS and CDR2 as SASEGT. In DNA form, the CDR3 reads TGTGCCAGCACCGAGACCCCCTCTGGAAACACCATATATTTT. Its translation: CASTETPSGNTIYF.

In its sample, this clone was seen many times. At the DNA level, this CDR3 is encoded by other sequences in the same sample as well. The CDR3 spells CASSPQLSDHQETQYF. CDR3 DNA sequence: TGTGCCAGCTCACCCCAGCTTTCGGACCACCAAGAGACCCAGTACTTC. This chain connects TRBV18 to TRBJ2-5; D call uncertain. Trimming removed 3 bases from V and 0 bases from J, with 14 bases in between. From germline, CDR1 is KGHSH and CDR2 LQKENI. The CDR3 totals 16 residues.

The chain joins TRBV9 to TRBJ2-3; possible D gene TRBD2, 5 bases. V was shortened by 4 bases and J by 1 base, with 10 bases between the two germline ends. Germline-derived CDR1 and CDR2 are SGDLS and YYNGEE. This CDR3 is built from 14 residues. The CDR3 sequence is CASSFWGGTDTQYF. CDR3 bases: TGTGCCAGCAGCTTTTGGGGAGGCACAGATACGCAGTATTTT.

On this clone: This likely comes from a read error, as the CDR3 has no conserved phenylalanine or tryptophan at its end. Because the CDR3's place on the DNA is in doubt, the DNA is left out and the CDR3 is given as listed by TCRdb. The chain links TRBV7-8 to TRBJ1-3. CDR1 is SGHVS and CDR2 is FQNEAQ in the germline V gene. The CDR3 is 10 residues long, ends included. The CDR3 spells CASSSRRVGV.